Included here is one T cell receptor beta chain sequence, with context. The antigen is unknown. Regarding time point: newly diagnosed, previously untreated cHL patient sample. PBMCs from patients with newly diagnosed, untreated classical Hodgkin lymphoma served as a comparison group for the relapsed/refractory trial patients. The data were obtained in a study of PD-1 blockade in classical Hodgkin lymphoma. General study results and limits: Although disease activity or prior therapy may be involved, causes of the repertoire differences remain undefined. Relapsed/refractory patients reportedly had the lowest baseline TCR diversity, below newly diagnosed patients, who were below healthy donors.

The method was immunoSEQ multiplex PCR; TCRdb's version includes in-frame clones alone and lacks a portion of them. The sample contains approximately 17,000 clones, over 75% of which appear only once. Trimming at V came to 7 bases and at J to 8 bases, leaving 7 bases not matched to a gene. This CDR3 spans 13 amino acids. CDR1 is ENHRY and CDR2 is SYGVKD in the germline V gene. Input material: peripheral blood mononuclear cells (PBMCs). The source of this sequence is a human donor with classical Hodgkin lymphoma. The chain recombines TRBV10-3 with TRBJ1-2, with 10 bases matching TRBD1. CDR3 nucleotide sequence: TGTGCCATCACCGGACAGGGGGACTCCGGCTACACCTTC. Amino acid sequence: CAITGQGDSGYTF.